This record concerns one T cell receptor (beta chain) sequence. Combining a sample-barcoded 5' primer with a J-beta primer mix, a second PCR ran for roughly 6 to 12 cycles. TCRdb used MiXCR to reprocess the 5' RACE reads, holding one entry per CDR3 protein. The sample has around 990,000 distinct CDR3 sequences, almost 25% seen once. The entry originates in a study of blood T cells in healthy people across ages. The length of the CDR3 is 16 residues. Germline V gene sequence: CDR1 MNHEY, CDR2 SVGEGT. J gave up 2 bases and V 6 bases, and 9 bases lay outside the gene matches. The sample was also linked to a second study, of T cells of mothers and their children. That paper states: Samples were provided by three healthy Caucasian mothers and their six children.

The rearrangement joins TRBV6-2 or TRBV6-3 to TRBJ2-5; 10 bases align to TRBD2. Sequenced input: blood. The sequence was collected from a girl aged 2-10 years in good health. This CDR3 is CASSPTGSGRQETQYF. CDR3 nucleotide sequence: TGTGCCAGCAGCCCTACAGGTAGCGGGAGGCAAGAGACCCAGTACTTC.